Listed below are T cell receptor beta chains from one sample, sequenced in a study of T-cell memory formation after mild COVID-19. TCRdb analysed the 5' RACE reads with MiXCR anew, one entry per CDR3 protein. This sample has about 27,000 distinct CDR3 sequences, with 15% to 20% found just once. The specimen was PBMCs or a T cell subset sorted from them (not recorded which). These receptors all stem from an adult who had mild COVID-19 (a few samples of this study predate the infection). Cell type and time point are not known. Each CDR3 is given with its conserved first and last residue. D genes are given only for firm matches. The size field is filled for only some rows; it gives once, few, many or a size class.

>TRBJ2-3|TRBV5-1|TRBD2|.|18
TGCGCCAGCAGCGAGGGACTAGCGGGGAGCAACCCCACAGATACGCAGTATTTT
CASSEGLAGSNPTDTQYF
>TRBJ1-1|TRBV7-6|.|many|13
TGTGCCAGCGCTTCGGGGGCGAACACTGAAGCTTTCTTT
CASASGANTEAFF
>TRBJ2-1|TRBV24-1|.|.|17
TGTGCCACCAGTGATCCCCTGGCCGGCTACTCCTACAATGAGCAGTTCTTC
CATSDPLAGYSYNEQFF
>TRBJ2-5|TRBV5-1|.|many|14
TGCGCCAGCAGCTACGGATACAGCCAGGAGACCCAGTACTTC
CASSYGYSQETQYF
>TRBJ2-3|TRBV7-9|TRBD2|many|16
TGTGCCAGCAGCGCGGGGGGACTCATGAGCACAGATACGCAGTATTTT
CASSAGGLMSTDTQYF
>TRBJ2-1|TRBV12-3/TRBV12-4|.|many|14
TGTGCCAGCAGCACCTGGGCACAATACAATGAGCAGTTCTTC
CASSTWAQYNEQFF
>TRBJ1-1|TRBV5-5|TRBD1|many|16
TGTGCCAGCAGCATCAGGGGGGGGTCACCCTTTTCTGAAGCTTTCTTT
CASSIRGGSPFSEAFF
>TRBJ1-1|TRBV4-3|TRBD1|.|15
TGCGCCAGCAGCCAAGATTTGACAGGGAGCACTGAAGCTTTCTTT
CASSQDLTGSTEAFF
>TRBJ2-6|TRBV6-5|TRBD1|.|18
TGTGCCAGCAGTTACTGGGGACAGGGGCCCTCTGGGGCCAACGTCCTGACTTTC
CASSYWGQGPSGANVLTF
>TRBJ1-2|TRBV6-5|.|many|14
TGTGCCAGCAGTTACTCGTGGCGCAATGATGGCTACACCTTC
CASSYSWRNDGYTF
>TRBJ1-4|TRBV6-6|.|many|14
TGTGCCAGCAGCCCCTGGAGTCTTCGGGATGGACTGTTTTTT
CASSPWSLRDGLFF
>TRBJ2-1|TRBV4-3|.|.|16
TGCGCCAGCAGCCAAGATCGCGGCGTCGCCGGCAATGAGCAGTTCTTC
CASSQDRGVAGNEQFF
>TRBJ2-1|TRBV20-1|.|many|14
TGCAGTGCTAGAGTTGGGGGGTTGGGCAATGAGCAGTTCTTC
CSARVGGLGNEQFF
>TRBJ1-5|TRBV19|TRBD1|many|14
TGTGCCAGTAGTAATACAGGGGGCAGACAGCCCCAGCATTTT
CASSNTGGRQPQHF
>TRBJ2-1|TRBV11-3|.|many|12
TGTGCCAGCAGCCAAGGCCAGGGTGAGCAGTTCTTC
CASSQGQGEQFF
>TRBJ2-1|TRBV7-2|.|many|14
TGTGCCAGCGTCTCGGTAACAGTTTACAATGAGCAGTTCTTC
CASVSVTVYNEQFF
>TRBJ2-7|TRBV6-2/TRBV6-3|.|many|14
TGTGCCAGCAGCAACTACAGGGTTCTTAACGAGCAGTACTTC
CASSNYRVLNEQYF
>TRBJ1-2|TRBV6-1|TRBD1|medium-sized|16
TGTGCCAGCAGTGAAGTCGCGGGGGACAGGGTCTATGGCTACACCTTC
CASSEVAGDRVYGYTF
>TRBJ2-3|TRBV27|.|many|12
TGTGCCAGCAGTTCTCGCACAGATACGCAGTATTTT
CASSSRTDTQYF
>TRBJ1-1|TRBV12-3/TRBV12-4|TRBD1|many|13
TGTGCCAGCAGTACAGGGGTGAACACTGAAGCTTTCTTT
CASSTGVNTEAFF
>TRBJ1-2|TRBV2|.|.|16
TGTGCCAGCAGCCTGGGCCGGCAATCCACCCCGGGAGGCTACACCTTC
CASSLGRQSTPGGYTF
>TRBJ2-7|TRBV2|.|.|14
TGTGCCAGCAGGGAAGCCGGGAGCACCTACGAGCAGTACTTC
CASREAGSTYEQYF
>TRBJ2-3|TRBV5-1|.|many|15
TGCGCCAGCAGCTTAACAGGGAGCGGTGCAGATACGCAGTATTTT
CASSLTGSGADTQYF
>TRBJ1-5|TRBV10-3|.|many|16
TGTGCCATCAGTGAGCCCAGCAGGGAGAGAACTCAGCCCCAGCATTTT
CAISEPSRERTQPQHF
>TRBJ2-1|TRBV7-2|.|many|13
TGTGCCAGCAGCAAAGAGTCATGGGGGGTGCAGTTCTTC
CASSKESWGVQFF
>TRBJ1-1|TRBV5-4|.|.|14
TGTGCCAGCAGCTTACTCGGACAGCAGGATGAAGCTTTCTTT
CASSLLGQQDEAFF
>TRBJ1-2|TRBV12-3/TRBV12-4|TRBD1|few|15
TGTGCCAGCAGTTCCGGACAGGGGCAGGCCTATGGCTACACCTTC
CASSSGQGQAYGYTF
>TRBJ1-1|TRBV11-2|.|once|13
TGTGCCAGCAGCACCATCCAGGTTACTGAAGCTTTCTTT
CASSTIQVTEAFF
>TRBJ2-1|TRBV4-3|TRBD1|many|18
TGCGCCAGCAGCCATTTTCTACCGGGACAGGACCTCTACAATGAGCAGTTCTTC
CASSHFLPGQDLYNEQFF
>TRBJ2-1|TRBV7-6|TRBD2|.|16
TGTGCCAGCAGCCGTAGCGGGGGGGCCTCCTACAATGAGCAGTTCTTC
CASSRSGGASYNEQFF
>TRBJ2-2|TRBV12-3/TRBV12-4|.|many|14
TGTGCCACAAGTAGACAGACGAACACCGGGGAGCTGTTTTTT
CATSRQTNTGELFF
>TRBJ2-7|TRBV10-2|.|.|11
TGCGCCAGCGGGTCCCCCTACGAGCAGTACTTC
CASGSPYEQYF
>TRBJ2-7|TRBV7-9|.|many|15
TGTGCCAGCAGCCCCGGGACCACTCAGCCCTACGAGCAGTACTTC
CASSPGTTQPYEQYF
>TRBJ2-1|TRBV12-3/TRBV12-4|.|few|15
TGTGCCAGCAGTTTACGTACAGGCTCCTACAATGAGCAGTTCTTC
CASSLRTGSYNEQFF
>TRBJ2-3|TRBV12-3/TRBV12-4|.|many|14
TGTGCCAGCAGTTTAATCGGCGGACAGAATACGCAGTATTTT
CASSLIGGQNTQYF
>TRBJ2-1|TRBV12-3/TRBV12-4|TRBD2|many|13
TGTGCCAGCAGCTCCCTCCGGGGGGGTGAGCAGTTCTTC
CASSSLRGGEQFF
>TRBJ2-1|TRBV18|.|many|14
TGTGCCAGCTCCCCTCCCAGCGGATACAATGAGCAGTTCTTC
CASSPPSGYNEQFF
>TRBJ2-2|TRBV10-3|.|many|12
TGTGCCATCAGTGAGAACACCGGGGAGCTGTTTTTT
CAISENTGELFF
>TRBJ2-1|TRBV6-2/TRBV6-3|.|many|15
TGTGCCAGCAGTCTTGCGGGACCGAGGAACAATGAGCAGTTCTTC
CASSLAGPRNNEQFF
>TRBJ1-1|TRBV5-1|TRBD1|many|16
TGCGCCAGCAGCTTGATCGGACAGGGCTCTAACACTGAAGCTTTCTTT
CASSLIGQGSNTEAFF
>TRBJ2-1|TRBV4-3|.|medium-sized|15
TGCGCCAGCAGCCAAGATGGTCGGGAGTACAATGAGCAGTTCTTC
CASSQDGREYNEQFF
>TRBJ1-6|TRBV12-3/TRBV12-4|.|many|15
TGTGCCAGCAGTTTAGCCGCGGCTCCTAGTTCACCCCTCCACTTT
CASSLAAAPSSPLHF